Detailed here is one T cell receptor beta chain. Donors had localized lung adenocarcinoma, a non-small cell lung cancer. This CDR3 has 16 amino acids. With 7 bases removed from V and 13 bases from J, the gap between germline ends came to 28 bases. Germline V gene data show CDR1 as KGHDR and CDR2 as SFDVKD. This entry is derived from a study of CD4 and CD8 cells across lung adenocarcinoma regions. MiXCR, run by TCRdb on the PCR reads, gives a single entry per CDR3 protein. Counted here are roughly 6,500 distinct CDR3 sequences, under 55% occurring once; the ten biggest clones make up over 15%. Specimen: CD8+ T cells from the center of a lung tumor. This rearrangement joins TRBV24-1 to TRBJ2-4, with D perhaps TRBD1 or TRBD2 (5 bases each). This TCR came from a female donor with lung adenocarcinoma. The CD4 and CD8 labels of this study may be unreliable. CDR3 in DNA: TGTGCCACCAGCGACTCGGGGCTGGGAGCCAAAAATACGCAGTACTTC. Translating it yields CATSDSGLGAKNTQYF.